This entry features one T cell receptor (beta chain) sequence. The antigen is undetermined. These data are taken from a study of PD-1 blockade in classical Hodgkin lymphoma. Every patient experienced relapse after autologous stem cell transplantation, and brentuximab vedotin exposure varied. Whole-study findings and limits: Patients with a complete response exhibited baseline diversity comparable to newly diagnosed patients. No one has yet defined what causes the repertoire differences, which may be disease activity or prior therapy.

The germline V and J ends were trimmed by 2 bases and 0 bases, with 12 bases remaining between them. The germline V gene encodes CDR1 WNHNN and CDR2 SYGVQD (reference sequence). The CDR3 runs to 16 residues. The assay was immunoSEQ multiplex PCR, and TCRdb's table has in-frame clones only and misses some. The top ten clones hold approximately 20% of a sample with tens of thousands of clones, approximately 83% of them seen once. The receptor comes from a human donor with classical Hodgkin lymphoma. The sample was peripheral blood mononuclear cells (PBMCs), taken at baseline. This chain uses TRBV10-1 with TRBJ2-3, with D unresolved. The CDR3 bases are TGCGCCAGCAGTGAGAGTCCGTACGCTAGCACAGATACGCAGTATTTT. It codes for CASSESPYASTDTQYF.